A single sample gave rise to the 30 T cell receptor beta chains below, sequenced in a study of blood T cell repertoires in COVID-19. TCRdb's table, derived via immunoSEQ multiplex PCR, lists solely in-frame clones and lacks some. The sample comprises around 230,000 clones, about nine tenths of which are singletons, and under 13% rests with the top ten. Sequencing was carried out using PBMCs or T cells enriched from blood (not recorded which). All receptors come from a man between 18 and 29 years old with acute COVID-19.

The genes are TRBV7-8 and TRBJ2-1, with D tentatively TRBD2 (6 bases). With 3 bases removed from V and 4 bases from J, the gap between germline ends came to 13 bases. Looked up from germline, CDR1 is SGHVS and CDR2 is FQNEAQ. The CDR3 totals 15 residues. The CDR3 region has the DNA TGTGCCAGCAGCTTCGCGAGCGGGTTGTACAATGAGCAGTTCTTC. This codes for CASSFASGLYNEQFF.

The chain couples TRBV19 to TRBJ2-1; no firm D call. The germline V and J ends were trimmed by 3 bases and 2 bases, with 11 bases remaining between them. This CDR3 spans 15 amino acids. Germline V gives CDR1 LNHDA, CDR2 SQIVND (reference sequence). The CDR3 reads CASSIYSFPYNEQFF. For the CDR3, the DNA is TGTGCCAGTAGTATCTACAGCTTTCCCTACAATGAGCAGTTCTTC.

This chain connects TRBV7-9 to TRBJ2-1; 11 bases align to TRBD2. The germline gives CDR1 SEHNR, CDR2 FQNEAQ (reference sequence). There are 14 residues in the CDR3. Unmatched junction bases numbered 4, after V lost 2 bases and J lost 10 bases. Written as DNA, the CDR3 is TGTGCCAGCAGCTTACTAGCGGGAGGTGGAGAGCAGTTCTTC. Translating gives CASSLLAGGGEQFF.

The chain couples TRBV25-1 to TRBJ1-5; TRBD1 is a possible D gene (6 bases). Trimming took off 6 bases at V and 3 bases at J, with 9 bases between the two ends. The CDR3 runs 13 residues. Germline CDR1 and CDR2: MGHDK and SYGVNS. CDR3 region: CASRGDTNQPQHF. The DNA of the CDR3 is TGTGCCAGCAGGGGGGACACCAATCAGCCCCAGCATTTT.

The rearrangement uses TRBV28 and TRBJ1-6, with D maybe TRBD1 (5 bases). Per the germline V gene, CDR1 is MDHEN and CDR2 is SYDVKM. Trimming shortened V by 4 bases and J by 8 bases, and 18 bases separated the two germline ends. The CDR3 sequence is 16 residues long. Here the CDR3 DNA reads TGTGCCAGCAGTTCCCATGGACGGTCAGGGCATTCACCCCTCCACTTT. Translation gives CASSSHGRSGHSPLHF.

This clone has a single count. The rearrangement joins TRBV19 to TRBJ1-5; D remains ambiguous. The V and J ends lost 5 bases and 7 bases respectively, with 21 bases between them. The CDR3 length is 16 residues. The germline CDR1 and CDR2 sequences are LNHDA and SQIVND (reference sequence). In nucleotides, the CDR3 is TGTGCCAGTAGTGCCGTCGGGAGGAAAGAAGGCCAGCCCCAGCATTTT. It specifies CASSAVGRKEGQPQHF.

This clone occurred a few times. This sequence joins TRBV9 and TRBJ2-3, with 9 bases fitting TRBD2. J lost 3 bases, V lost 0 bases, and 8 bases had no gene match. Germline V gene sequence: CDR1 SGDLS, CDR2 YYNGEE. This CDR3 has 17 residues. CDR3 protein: CASSVGNSGRMTDTQYF. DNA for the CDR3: TGTGCCAGCAGCGTAGGAAATAGCGGGAGAATGACAGATACGCAGTATTTT.

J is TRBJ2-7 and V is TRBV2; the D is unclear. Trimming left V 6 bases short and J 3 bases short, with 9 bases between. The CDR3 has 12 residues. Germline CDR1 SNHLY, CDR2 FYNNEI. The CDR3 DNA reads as TGTGCCAGCAGGGAAACTTTCTACGAGCAGTACTTC. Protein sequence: CASRETFYEQYF.

CDR3 amino acids: CASRGTGGFGGELFF. CDR3 coding DNA: TGCGCCAGCAGAGGGACAGGGGGCTTTGGCGGGGAGCTGTTTTTT. This chain connects TRBV4-1 to TRBJ2-2; 12 nucleotides agree with TRBD1. CDR1 MGHRA and CDR2 YSYEKL come from the germline V gene. The CDR3 spans 15 residues. V shed 6 bases, J shed 7 bases, and the junction held 6 bases outside the gene matches.

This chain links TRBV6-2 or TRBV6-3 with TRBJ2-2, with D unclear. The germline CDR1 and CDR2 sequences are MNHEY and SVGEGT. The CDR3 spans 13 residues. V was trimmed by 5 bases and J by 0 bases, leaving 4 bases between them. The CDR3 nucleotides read TGTGCCAGCAGTGGCACGAACACCGGGGAGCTGTTTTTT. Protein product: CASSGTNTGELFF.

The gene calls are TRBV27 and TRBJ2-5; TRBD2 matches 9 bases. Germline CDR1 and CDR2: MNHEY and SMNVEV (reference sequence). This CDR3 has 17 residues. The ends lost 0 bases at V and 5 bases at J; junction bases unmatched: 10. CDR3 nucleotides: TGTGCCAGCAGTTTATCGGGTAGCGGGAGTCTTTGGGAGACCCAGTACTTC. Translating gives CASSLSGSGSLWETQYF.

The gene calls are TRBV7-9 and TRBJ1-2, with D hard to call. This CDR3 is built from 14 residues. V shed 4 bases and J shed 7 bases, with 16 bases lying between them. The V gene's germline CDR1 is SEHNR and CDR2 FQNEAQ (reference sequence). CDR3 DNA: TGTGCCAGCAGCTCCCAAGACCGGGGAGCTGGCTACACCTTC. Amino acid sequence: CASSSQDRGAGYTF.

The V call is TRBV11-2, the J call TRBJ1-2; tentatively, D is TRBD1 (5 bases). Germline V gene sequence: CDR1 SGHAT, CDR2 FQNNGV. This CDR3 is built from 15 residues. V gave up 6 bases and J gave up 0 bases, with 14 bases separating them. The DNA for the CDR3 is TGTGCCAGCAGTCTCGGGACGGGAGCTAACTATGGCTACACCTTC. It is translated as CASSLGTGANYGYTF.

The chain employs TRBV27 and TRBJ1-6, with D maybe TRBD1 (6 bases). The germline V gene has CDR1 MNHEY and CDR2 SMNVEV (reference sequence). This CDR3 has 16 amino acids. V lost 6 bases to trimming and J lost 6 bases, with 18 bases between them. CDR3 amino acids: CASRSFGGAFNSPLHF. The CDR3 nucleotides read TGTGCCAGCAGGAGTTTTGGGGGGGCCTTTAATTCACCCCTCCACTTT.

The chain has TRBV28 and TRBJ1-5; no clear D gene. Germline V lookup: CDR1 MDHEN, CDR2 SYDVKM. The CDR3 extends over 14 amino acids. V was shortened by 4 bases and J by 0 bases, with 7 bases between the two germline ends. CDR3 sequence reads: CASSSGLSNQPQHF. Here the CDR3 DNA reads TGTGCCAGCAGTTCGGGTCTTAGCAATCAGCCCCAGCATTTT.

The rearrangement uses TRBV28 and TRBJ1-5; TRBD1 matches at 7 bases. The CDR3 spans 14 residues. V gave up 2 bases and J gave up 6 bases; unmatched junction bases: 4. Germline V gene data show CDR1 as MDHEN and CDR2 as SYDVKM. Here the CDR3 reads CASSLVAGGQPQHF. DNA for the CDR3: TGTGCCAGCAGTTTAGTCGCAGGGGGTCAGCCCCAGCATTTT.

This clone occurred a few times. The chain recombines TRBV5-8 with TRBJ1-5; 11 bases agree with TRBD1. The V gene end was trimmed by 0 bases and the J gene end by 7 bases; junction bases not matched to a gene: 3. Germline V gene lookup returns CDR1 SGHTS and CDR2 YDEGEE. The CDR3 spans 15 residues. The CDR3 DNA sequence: TGTGCCAGCAGCTTGGAGGACAGGGGGCTACAGCCCCAGCATTTT. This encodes CASSLEDRGLQPQHF.

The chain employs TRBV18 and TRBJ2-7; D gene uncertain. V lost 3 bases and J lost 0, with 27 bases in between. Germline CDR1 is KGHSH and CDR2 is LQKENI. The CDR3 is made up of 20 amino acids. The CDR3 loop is CASSPFLFRSGVVGSYEQYF. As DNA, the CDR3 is TGTGCCAGCTCACCTTTTCTTTTCCGGTCAGGCGTGGTGGGCTCCTACGAGCAGTACTTC.

CDR3 nucleotide sequence: TGTGCCAGCAGTTTCAGCAGGGGGCAGATCCAAGAGACCCAGTACTTC. As protein: CASSFSRGQIQETQYF. The genes are TRBV28 and TRBJ2-5; 8 bases line up with TRBD1. V lost 3 bases, J lost 1 base, and 7 bases stayed unmatched. Germline CDR1 reads MDHEN; CDR2 reads SYDVKM. The CDR3 is made up of 16 amino acids.

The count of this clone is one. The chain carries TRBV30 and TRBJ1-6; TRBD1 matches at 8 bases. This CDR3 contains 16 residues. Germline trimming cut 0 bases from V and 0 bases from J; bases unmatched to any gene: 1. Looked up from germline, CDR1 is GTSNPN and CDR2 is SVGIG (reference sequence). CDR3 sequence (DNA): TGTGCCTGGAGTGTCGGACAGGGCTCCTATAATTCACCCCTCCACTTT. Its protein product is CAWSVGQGSYNSPLHF. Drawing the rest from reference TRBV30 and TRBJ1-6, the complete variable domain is SQTIHQWPATLVQPVGSPLSLECTVEGTSNPNLYWYRQAAGRGLQLLFYSVGIGQISSEVPQNLSASRPQDRQFILSSKKLLLSDSGFYLCAWSVGQGSYNSPLHFGNGTRLTVT.

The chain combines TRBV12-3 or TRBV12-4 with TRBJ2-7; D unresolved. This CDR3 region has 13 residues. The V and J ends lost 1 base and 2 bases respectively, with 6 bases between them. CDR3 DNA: TGTGCCAGCAGTTTAGTTCCTCCCTACGAGCAGTACTTC. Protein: CASSLVPPYEQYF.

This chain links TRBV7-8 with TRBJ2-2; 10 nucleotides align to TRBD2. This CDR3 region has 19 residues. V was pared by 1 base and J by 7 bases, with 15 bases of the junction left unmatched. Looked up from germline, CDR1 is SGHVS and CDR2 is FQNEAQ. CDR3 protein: CASSLVERFSSGSFGELFF. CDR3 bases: TGTGCCAGCAGCTTAGTGGAGCGGTTCTCTAGCGGGAGCTTCGGGGAGCTGTTTTTT.

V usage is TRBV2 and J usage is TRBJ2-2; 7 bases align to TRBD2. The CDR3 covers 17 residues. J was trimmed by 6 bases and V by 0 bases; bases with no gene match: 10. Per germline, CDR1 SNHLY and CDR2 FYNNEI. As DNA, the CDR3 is TGTGCCAGCAGTGAAGCGCTTGTGATCCGGGGGGCCGGGGAGCTGTTTTTT. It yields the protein CASSEALVIRGAGELFF.

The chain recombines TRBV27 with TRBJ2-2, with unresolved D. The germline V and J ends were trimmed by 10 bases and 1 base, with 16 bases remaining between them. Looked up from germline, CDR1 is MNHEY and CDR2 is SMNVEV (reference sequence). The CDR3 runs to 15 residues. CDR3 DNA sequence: TGTGCCACCCCAAGGCGGCGAGGGAACACCGGGGAGCTGTTTTTT. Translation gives CATPRRRGNTGELFF.

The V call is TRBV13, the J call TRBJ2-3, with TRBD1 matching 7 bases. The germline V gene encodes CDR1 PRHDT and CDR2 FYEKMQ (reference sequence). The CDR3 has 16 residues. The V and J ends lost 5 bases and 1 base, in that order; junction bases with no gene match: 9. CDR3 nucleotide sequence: TGTGCCAGCAGCAAGACGCAGGGGGATCGCACAGATACGCAGTATTTT. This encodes CASSKTQGDRTDTQYF.

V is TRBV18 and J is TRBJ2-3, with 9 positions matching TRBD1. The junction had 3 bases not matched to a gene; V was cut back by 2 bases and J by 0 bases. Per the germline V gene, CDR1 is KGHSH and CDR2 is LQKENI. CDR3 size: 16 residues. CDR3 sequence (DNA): TGTGCCAGCTCACCAACCGGGACAGGGAGCACAGATACGCAGTATTTT. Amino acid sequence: CASSPTGTGSTDTQYF.

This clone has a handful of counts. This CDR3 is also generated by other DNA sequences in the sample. The CDR3 sequence is CSVGTGDYGYTF. CDR3 in DNA: TGCAGCGTGGGGACAGGGGACTATGGCTACACCTTC. The chain combines TRBV29-1 with TRBJ1-2, with 10 bases aligning to TRBD1. This CDR3 is 12 amino acids long. V lost 6 bases and J lost 3; bases outside the gene matches: 1. Germline values: CDR1 SQVTM, CDR2 ANQGSEA.

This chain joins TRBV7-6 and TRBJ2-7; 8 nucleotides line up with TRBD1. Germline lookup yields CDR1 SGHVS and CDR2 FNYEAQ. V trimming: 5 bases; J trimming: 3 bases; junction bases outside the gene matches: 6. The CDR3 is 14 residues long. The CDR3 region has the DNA TGTGCCAGCAGCGGTGCCGGGACAGGCTACGAGCAGTACTTC. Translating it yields CASSGAGTGYEQYF.

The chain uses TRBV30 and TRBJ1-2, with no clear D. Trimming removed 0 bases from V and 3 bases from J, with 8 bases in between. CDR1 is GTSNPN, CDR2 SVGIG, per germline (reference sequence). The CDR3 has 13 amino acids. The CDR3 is CAWSVGRYYGYTF. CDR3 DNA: TGTGCCTGGAGTGTTGGCCGATACTATGGCTACACCTTC.

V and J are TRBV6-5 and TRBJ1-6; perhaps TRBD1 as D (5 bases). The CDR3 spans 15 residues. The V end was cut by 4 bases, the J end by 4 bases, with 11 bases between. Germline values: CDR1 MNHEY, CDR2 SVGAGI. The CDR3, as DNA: TGTGCCAGCAGTTGGGCAGGGTCGTATAATTCACCCCTCCACTTT. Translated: CASSWAGSYNSPLHF.